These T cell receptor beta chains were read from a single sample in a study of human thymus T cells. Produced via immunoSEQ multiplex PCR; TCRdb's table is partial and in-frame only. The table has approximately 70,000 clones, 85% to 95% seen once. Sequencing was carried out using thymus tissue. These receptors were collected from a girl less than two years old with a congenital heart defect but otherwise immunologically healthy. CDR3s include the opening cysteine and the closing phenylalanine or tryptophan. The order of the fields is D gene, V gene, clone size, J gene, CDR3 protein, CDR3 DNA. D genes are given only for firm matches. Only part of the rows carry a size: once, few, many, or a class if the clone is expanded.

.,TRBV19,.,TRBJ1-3,CASSPSSGSRYSGNTIYF,TGTGCCAGTAGCCCGTCCTCAGGGAGTCGATATTCTGGAAACACCATATATTTT
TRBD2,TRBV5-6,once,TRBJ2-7,CASSLRLAAYEQYF,TGTGCCAGCAGCTTGCGGCTAGCGGCCTACGAGCAGTACTTC
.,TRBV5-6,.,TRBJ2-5,CASSLLPSQETQYF,TGTGCCAGCAGCCTCCTTCCCTCACAAGAGACCCAGTACTTC
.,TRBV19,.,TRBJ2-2,CASSRSGLHTGELFF,TGTGCCAGTAGTAGGTCGGGACTTCACACCGGGGAGCTGTTTTTT
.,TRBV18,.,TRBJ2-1,CASSPLRRPGHEQFF,TGTGCCAGCTCACCACTTCGGCGGCCGGGCCATGAGCAGTTCTTC
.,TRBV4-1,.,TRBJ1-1,CASSQDGGLNGNTEAFF,TGCGCCAGCAGCCAAGATGGCGGCCTTAACGGCAACACTGAAGCTTTCTTT
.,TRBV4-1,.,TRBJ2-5,CASSQRGWGGGQETQYF,TGCGCCAGCAGCCAGAGGGGGTGGGGAGGCGGCCAAGAGACCCAGTACTTC
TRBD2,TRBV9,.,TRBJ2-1,CASSVALTSGPIDEQFF,TGTGCCAGCAGCGTAGCTCTGACTAGCGGTCCCATCGATGAGCAGTTCTTC
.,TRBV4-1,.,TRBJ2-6,CASSQESGAWNTGANVLTF,TGCGCCAGCAGCCAAGAATCCGGGGCGTGGAACACTGGGGCCAACGTCCTGACTTTC
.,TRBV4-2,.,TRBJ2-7,CASSHNSGTIYEQYF,TGTGCCAGCAGCCATAACTCCGGGACCATCTACGAGCAGTACTTC
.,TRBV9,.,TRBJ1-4,CASSPDRSYATNEKLFF,TGTGCCAGCAGTCCTGACAGGTCATATGCAACTAATGAAAAACTGTTTTTT
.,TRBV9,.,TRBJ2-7,CASSEDTGGTYPYEQYF,TGTGCCAGCAGCGAGGATACTGGGGGGACTTACCCCTACGAGCAGTACTTC
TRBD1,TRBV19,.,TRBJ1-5,CASSTNRDSWSNQPQHF,TGTGCCAGTAGTACCAACCGGGACAGTTGGAGCAATCAGCCCCAGCATTTT
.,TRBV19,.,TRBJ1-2,CASSINSASARVGYTF,TGTGCCAGTAGTATTAATTCGGCATCGGCCCGGGTCGGCTACACCTTC
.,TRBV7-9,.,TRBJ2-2,CASSKTDPHAGELFF,TGTGCCAGCAGCAAGACGGACCCCCACGCCGGGGAGCTGTTTTTT
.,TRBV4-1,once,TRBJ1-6,CASSQDRGGSYNSPLHF,TGCGCCAGCAGCCAAGATAGGGGGGGCTCCTATAATTCACCCCTCCACTTT
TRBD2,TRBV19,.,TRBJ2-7,CASSTGGPLLGSYEQYF,TGTGCCAGTAGTACGGGAGGGCCTTTATTAGGCTCCTACGAGCAGTACTTC
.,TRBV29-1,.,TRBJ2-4,CSAGRTRENIQYF,TGCAGCGCAGGTAGGACGAGGGAGAACATTCAGTACTTC
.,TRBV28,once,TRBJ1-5,CASSPHFRGQGNQPQHF,TGTGCCAGCAGTCCACATTTTCGGGGGCAGGGCAATCAGCCCCAGCATTTT
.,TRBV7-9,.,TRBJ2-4,CASSLAYEQPGEAKNIQYF,TGTGCCAGCAGCTTAGCCTACGAACAGCCGGGGGAAGCCAAAAACATTCAGTACTTC
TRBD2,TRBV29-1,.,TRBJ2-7,CSVYGLAGEEGEQYF,TGCAGCGTCTATGGACTAGCGGGAGAGGAAGGCGAGCAGTACTTC
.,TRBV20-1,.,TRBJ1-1,CAGSTSPEAFF,TGCGCAGGGTCTACCTCTCCTGAAGCTTTCTTT
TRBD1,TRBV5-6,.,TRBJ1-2,CASSSRGTGGYTF,TGTGCCAGCAGCAGCAGGGGGACGGGTGGCTACACCTTC
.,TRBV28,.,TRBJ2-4,CASSLPLQVTLAKNIQYF,TGTGCCAGCAGTCTACCCCTACAGGTTACTCTAGCCAAAAACATTCAGTACTTC
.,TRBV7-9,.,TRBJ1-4,CASSLDRSPSANEKLFF,TGTGCCAGCAGCTTAGATCGGTCCCCCTCGGCGAATGAAAAACTGTTTTTT
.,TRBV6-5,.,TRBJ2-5,CASSNSDLEETQYF,TGTGCCAGCAGTAACTCGGACCTAGAGGAGACCCAGTACTTC
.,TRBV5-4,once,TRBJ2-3,CASGLSGSFRGDTQYF,TGTGCCAGCGGGCTTTCGGGTTCTTTTAGGGGAGATACGCAGTATTTT
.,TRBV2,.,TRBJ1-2,CARQYFYGYTF,TGTGCCAGACAGTACTTTTATGGCTACACCTTC
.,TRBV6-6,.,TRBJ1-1,CASTPWRSNTEAFF,TGTGCCAGCACCCCCTGGAGGTCGAACACTGAAGCTTTCTTT
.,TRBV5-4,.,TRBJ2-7,CASRYKTTIGGGEQYF,TGTGCCAGCAGGTACAAGACTACCATAGGTGGGGGCGAGCAGTACTTC